A selection of T cell receptor beta chains follows, all from one sample in a study of type 1 regulatory T cells. Antigens of these TCRs are unknown. TCRdb recomputed calls from the reads with MiXCR, one row per CDR3 protein. In the table there are about 42,000 distinct CDR3 sequences, less than 15% of which are singletons. Material: cultured non-Tr1 T cells, either the whole culture or a sorted T cell fraction (not recorded which). These TCRs come from a human donor in good health. Each CDR3 is given with its conserved first and last residue. Fields, in order: CDR3 protein, CDR3 DNA, D gene, J gene, V gene, clone size. A D gene is named only where the DNA matches it firmly. Not every row has a clone size; where given, it reads once, few, many or a size class.

CSARVSGGGRTDTQYF TGCAGTGCTAGAGTTTCGGGTGGGGGACGCACAGATACGCAGTATTTT - TRBJ2-3 TRBV20-1 few
CSARDLLTSRNYNEQFF TGCAGTGCTAGAGATCTGTTAACCTCTCGAAACTACAATGAGCAGTTCTTC - TRBJ2-1 TRBV20-1 -
CASSTLQGTEQYF TGTGCCAGCTCAACATTACAGGGTACCGAGCAGTACTTC - TRBJ2-7 TRBV18 few
CSARGPTETQYF TGCAGTGCTAGAGGGCCGACTGAGACCCAGTACTTC - TRBJ2-5 TRBV20-1 -
CASKTEDISSYNEQFF TGTGCCAGCAAAACGGAGGATATTAGCTCCTACAATGAGCAGTTCTTC - TRBJ2-1 TRBV12-3/TRBV12-4 -
CASSPSRGAYNEQFF TGTGCCAGCAGCCCATCTAGAGGGGCCTACAATGAGCAGTTCTTC - TRBJ2-1 TRBV7-2 many
CSVAGVAEAFF TGCAGCGTTGCAGGGGTCGCTGAAGCTTTCTTT - TRBJ1-1 TRBV29-1 -
CANNQGDRGNGYTF TGTGCCAACAACCAGGGGGACAGGGGTAATGGCTACACCTTC TRBD1 TRBJ1-2 TRBV6-6 -
CASSSTITEQFF TGTGCCAGCAGTTCCACTATTACTGAGCAGTTCTTC - TRBJ2-1 TRBV28 many
CASSSDSPEQFF TGCGCCAGCAGCTCCGACTCCCCGGAGCAGTTCTTC - TRBJ2-1 TRBV5-1 few
CSASRLAGASYEQYF TGCAGTGCTAGTAGGCTAGCGGGAGCCTCCTACGAGCAGTACTTC TRBD2 TRBJ2-7 TRBV20-1 many
CSVRGGNTEAFF TGCAGCGTCAGGGGGGGAAACACTGAAGCTTTCTTT TRBD1 TRBJ1-1 TRBV29-1 few
CASSVQGEGTDTQYF TGTGCCAGCAGTGTACAGGGCGAGGGCACAGATACGCAGTATTTT - TRBJ2-3 TRBV12-3/TRBV12-4 many
CASSPSFGNEQFF TGTGCCAGCAGCCCCTCATTCGGGAATGAGCAGTTCTTC - TRBJ2-1 TRBV9 many
CASSLRQGWENEQYF TGTGCCAGCAGCTTAAGGCAGGGGTGGGAGAACGAGCAGTACTTC - TRBJ2-7 TRBV7-9 few
CASSFEGLLRSPLHF TGTGCCAGCAGTTTTGAGGGGCTGCTGCGTTCACCCCTCCACTTT - TRBJ1-6 TRBV27 many
CASSLLLAEYNEQFF TGTGCCAGCAGCTTGCTCCTAGCGGAATACAATGAGCAGTTCTTC TRBD2 TRBJ2-1 TRBV5-6 few
CASYWEVGELFF TGCGCCAGCTACTGGGAGGTCGGGGAGCTGTTTTTT - TRBJ2-2 TRBV5-1 few
CASSFGGRAYEQFF TGCGCCAGCAGCTTCGGCGGGAGGGCCTATGAGCAGTTCTTC TRBD2 TRBJ2-1 TRBV5-1 -
CASSLSLAGGAEQFF TGCGCCAGCAGCCTAAGTTTAGCGGGAGGGGCTGAGCAGTTCTTC TRBD2 TRBJ2-1 TRBV4-3 -
CASSLGGTSAYNEQFF TGCGCCAGCAGCTTGGGTGGAACTAGCGCCTACAATGAGCAGTTCTTC TRBD2 TRBJ2-1 TRBV5-1 many
CSVPKTGGYNEQFF TGCAGTGTACCAAAAACAGGGGGCTACAATGAGCAGTTCTTC TRBD1 TRBJ2-1 TRBV20-1 many
CASSLFLAGSNEQFF TGTGCCAGCAGCTTATTCCTAGCGGGCTCTAATGAGCAGTTCTTC TRBD2 TRBJ2-1 TRBV7-2 many
CASSPGRIETQYF TGTGCCAGCTCACCTGGCCGGATTGAGACCCAGTACTTC - TRBJ2-5 TRBV18 many
CARTGSSYNEQFF TGTGCGCGGACGGGTAGCTCCTACAATGAGCAGTTCTTC - TRBJ2-1 TRBV30 few
CASSWRGTGTSGTARTGELFF TGTGCCAGCAGCTGGAGGGGGACCGGGACTAGCGGGACCGCGAGGACCGGGGAGCTGTTTTTT TRBD2 TRBJ2-2 TRBV7-9 -
CASSLGGGRETQYF TGTGCCAGCAGCTTAGGAGGTGGGCGGGAGACCCAGTACTTC - TRBJ2-5 TRBV7-2 medium-sized
CASSSRMRDTQYF TGCGCCAGCAGCTCACGTATGAGAGATACGCAGTATTTT - TRBJ2-3 TRBV5-1 -
CASSEGPGEKLFF TGTGCCAGCAGCGAAGGGCCGGGTGAAAAACTGTTTTTT - TRBJ1-4 TRBV9 many
CASGTGGPGNTIYF TGTGCCAGCGGGACAGGGGGTCCTGGAAACACCATATATTTT TRBD1 TRBJ1-3 TRBV7-2 -
CASRGDGVGTEAFF TGTGCCAGCAGGGGGGACGGAGTGGGGACTGAAGCTTTCTTT - TRBJ1-1 TRBV27 -
CASSGPEFYNEQFF TGCGCCAGCAGCGGACCGGAGTTCTACAATGAGCAGTTCTTC - TRBJ2-1 TRBV5-1 many
CSAGLAGRSYNEQFF TGCAGTGCAGGACTAGCGGGAAGGTCCTACAATGAGCAGTTCTTC TRBD2 TRBJ2-1 TRBV20-1 many
CASSLVIEQFF TGTGCCAGCAGTTTAGTGATTGAGCAGTTCTTC - TRBJ2-1 TRBV12-3/TRBV12-4 -
CATTRAGGNEHF TGTGCCACCACAAGAGCGGGAGGCAATGAGCATTTT - TRBJ1-5 TRBV24-1 -
CSPRQYGGTGNTEAFF TGCAGTCCGCGACAGTACGGGGGAACAGGGAACACTGAAGCTTTCTTT - TRBJ1-1 TRBV20-1 few
CASSLALAGSTDTQYF TGCGCCAGCAGCTTGGCTCTAGCGGGAAGCACAGATACGCAGTATTTT TRBD2 TRBJ2-3 TRBV5-1 -
CASSPPTSGRGNEQFF TGTGCCAGCAGCCCCCCGACTAGCGGGAGAGGTAATGAGCAGTTCTTC TRBD2 TRBJ2-1 TRBV6-2/TRBV6-3 many
CASSLGLGTGTQYF TGCGCCAGCAGCCTCGGACTGGGAACAGGGACCCAGTACTTC - TRBJ2-5 TRBV5-1 many
CASSVRGSNTGELFF TGTGCCAGCAGCGTAAGGGGGTCGAACACCGGGGAGCTGTTTTTT - TRBJ2-2 TRBV9 few
CASSLSSGPGTGELFF TGTGCCAGCAGCTTATCAAGTGGCCCGGGCACCGGGGAGCTGTTTTTT - TRBJ2-2 TRBV7-2 many
CASTLAGSGANVLTF TGTGCCAGCACCTTGGCCGGCTCTGGGGCCAACGTCCTGACTTTC - TRBJ2-6 TRBV5-8 many
CASSSPGGIENIQYF TGTGCCAGCAGCTCTCCCGGGGGGATCGAAAACATTCAGTACTTC TRBD2 TRBJ2-4 TRBV5-5 few
CASIASGTVYTGELFF TGTGCCAGCATCGCCAGCGGGACGGTCTACACCGGGGAGCTGTTTTTT TRBD2 TRBJ2-2 TRBV7-9 many
CASSRKETQYF TGTGCCAGCAGCAGAAAAGAGACCCAGTACTTC - TRBJ2-5 TRBV28 many
CASSLVSGLSYEQYF TGTGCCAGCAGCTTAGTGTCAGGGCTTTCCTACGAGCAGTACTTC - TRBJ2-7 TRBV7-6 many
CAISLAGEGTDTQYF TGTGCCATCAGTCTTGCGGGAGAAGGCACAGATACGCAGTATTTT TRBD2 TRBJ2-3 TRBV10-3 many